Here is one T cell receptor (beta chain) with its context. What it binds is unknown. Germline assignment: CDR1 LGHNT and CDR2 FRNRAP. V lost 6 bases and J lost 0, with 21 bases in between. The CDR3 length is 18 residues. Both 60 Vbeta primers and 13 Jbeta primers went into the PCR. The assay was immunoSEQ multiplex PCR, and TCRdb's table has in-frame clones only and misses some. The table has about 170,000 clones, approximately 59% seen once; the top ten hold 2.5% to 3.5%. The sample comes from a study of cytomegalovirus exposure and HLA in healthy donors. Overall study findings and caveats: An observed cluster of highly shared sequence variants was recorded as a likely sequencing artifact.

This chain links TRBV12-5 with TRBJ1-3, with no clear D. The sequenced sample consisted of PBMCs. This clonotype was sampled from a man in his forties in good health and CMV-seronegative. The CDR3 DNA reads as TGTGCTAGTGGATTTGAGCTGGAGGCGCCTCACTCTGGAAACACCATATATTTT. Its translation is CASGFELEAPHSGNTIYF.